Described below is a single T cell receptor (beta chain) sequence and its context. The sample is drawn from a study of cytomegalovirus exposure and HLA in healthy donors. Healthy people donating bone marrow made up the donors. CDR1 and CDR2 from the germline V gene are KGHSH and LQKENI. The CDR3 runs 17 residues. After removal of 3 bases from V and 5 bases from J, the junction contained 14 bases not matched to a gene. The PCR was carried out with 60 Vbeta primers and 13 Jbeta primers. Sequenced by immunoSEQ multiplex PCR; TCRdb stores in-frame clones only, minus some. The sample gives roughly 100,000 clones, about 77% of which show up once; over 9% is in the top ten.

The genes are TRBV18 and TRBJ2-5, with 8 bases fitting TRBD1. The clonotype originates from a woman aged 18-29 years in good health and CMV-seropositive. Sequenced input: PBMCs. CDR3 sequence (DNA): TGTGCCAGCTCACCGCTACGGACAGGGCCATTAGTGGAGACCCAGTACTTC. It codes for CASSPLRTGPLVETQYF. Based on the CDR3 plus reference TRBV18 and TRBJ2-5, the full variable domain is NAGVMQNPRHLVRRRGQEARLRCSPMKGHSHVYWYRQLPEEGLKFMVYLQKENIIDESGMPKERFSAEFPKEGPSILRIQQVVRGDSAAYFCASSPLRTGPLVETQYFGPGTRLLVL.